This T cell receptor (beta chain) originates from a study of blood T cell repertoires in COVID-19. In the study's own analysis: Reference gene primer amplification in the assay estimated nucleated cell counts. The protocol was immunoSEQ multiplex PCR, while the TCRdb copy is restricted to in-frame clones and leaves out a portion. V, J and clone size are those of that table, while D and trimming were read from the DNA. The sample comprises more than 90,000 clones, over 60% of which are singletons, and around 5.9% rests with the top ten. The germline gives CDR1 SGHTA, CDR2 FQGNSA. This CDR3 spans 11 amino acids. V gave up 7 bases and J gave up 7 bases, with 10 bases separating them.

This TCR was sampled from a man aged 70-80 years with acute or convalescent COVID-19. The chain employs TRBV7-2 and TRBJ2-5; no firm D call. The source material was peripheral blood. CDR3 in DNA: TGTGCCAGCACCACCTCAGGGACCCAGTACTTC. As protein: CASTTSGTQYF.